The T cell receptor beta chain under discussion was sequenced for a study of T-cell reconstitution after alpha-beta-depleted transplantation in children. With regard to this clonotype: Antigen specificity is unknown.

The TCRbeta library was prepared with unique molecular identifiers. From the PCR reads, TCRdb called clonotypes with MiXCR, one entry per CDR3 protein. The data contain hundreds of thousands of distinct CDR3 sequences, around 15% of them singletons. V lost 5 bases to trimming and J lost 7 bases; unmatched junction nucleotides: 17. The germline V gene encodes CDR1 MNHEY and CDR2 SMNVEV (reference sequence). The CDR3 is 18 amino acids. General observations from the study: Several hundred expanded graft clones reportedly were the source of alpha-beta T cells about two months after transplant. One year post-transplant, T-cell counts and diversity were largely derived from T cells produced anew. At day 60, the high TCRbeta diversity found in some patients originated from recipient T cells and thymic progenitors that had survived.

The source material was PBMCs, mostly from graft donor cells, sampled 360 days after TCRalphabeta/CD19-depleted stem cell transplant. The rearrangement links TRBV27 to TRBJ1-6; TRBD1 matches at 7 bases. The TCR was taken from a boy younger than two who had a stem cell transplant for Wiskott-Aldrich syndrome, so the T cells may come from the graft donor. Written as DNA, the CDR3 is TGTGCCAGCAGTCCCTTTTATATGGGACAGCGGTTAAATTCACCCCTCCACTTT. This codes for CASSPFYMGQRLNSPLHF.